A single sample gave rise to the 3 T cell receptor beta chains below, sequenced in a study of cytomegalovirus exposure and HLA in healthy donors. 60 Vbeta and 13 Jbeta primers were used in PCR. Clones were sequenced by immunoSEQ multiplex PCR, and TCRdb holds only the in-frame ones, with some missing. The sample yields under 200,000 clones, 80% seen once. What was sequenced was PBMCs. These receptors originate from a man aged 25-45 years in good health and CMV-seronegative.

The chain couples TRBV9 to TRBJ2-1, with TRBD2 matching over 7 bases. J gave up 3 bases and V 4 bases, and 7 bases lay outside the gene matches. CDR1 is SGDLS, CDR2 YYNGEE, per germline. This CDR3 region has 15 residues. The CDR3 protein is CASSPTIAGYNEQFF. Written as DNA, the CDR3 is TGTGCCAGCAGCCCCACAATAGCGGGCTACAATGAGCAGTTCTTC.

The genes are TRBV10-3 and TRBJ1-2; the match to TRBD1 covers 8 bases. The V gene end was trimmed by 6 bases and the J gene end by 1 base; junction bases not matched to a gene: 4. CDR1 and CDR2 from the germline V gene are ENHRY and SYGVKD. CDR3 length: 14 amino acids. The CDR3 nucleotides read TGTGCCATCAGCCAGGGGGCTCTTAACTATGGCTACACCTTC. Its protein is CAISQGALNYGYTF.

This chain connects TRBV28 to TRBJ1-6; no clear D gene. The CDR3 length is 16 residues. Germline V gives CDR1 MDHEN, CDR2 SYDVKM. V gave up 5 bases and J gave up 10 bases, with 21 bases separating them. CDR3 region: CASSQDRGNTFSPLHF. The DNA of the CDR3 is TGTGCCAGCAGTCAGGACCGGGGTAACACGTTCTCACCCCTCCACTTT. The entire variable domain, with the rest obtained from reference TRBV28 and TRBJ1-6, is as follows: DVKVTQSSRYLVKRTGEKVFLECVQDMDHENMFWYRQDPGLGLRLIYFSYDVKMKEKGDIPEGYSVSREKKERFSLILESASTNQTSMYLCASSQDRGNTFSPLHFGNGTRLTVT.